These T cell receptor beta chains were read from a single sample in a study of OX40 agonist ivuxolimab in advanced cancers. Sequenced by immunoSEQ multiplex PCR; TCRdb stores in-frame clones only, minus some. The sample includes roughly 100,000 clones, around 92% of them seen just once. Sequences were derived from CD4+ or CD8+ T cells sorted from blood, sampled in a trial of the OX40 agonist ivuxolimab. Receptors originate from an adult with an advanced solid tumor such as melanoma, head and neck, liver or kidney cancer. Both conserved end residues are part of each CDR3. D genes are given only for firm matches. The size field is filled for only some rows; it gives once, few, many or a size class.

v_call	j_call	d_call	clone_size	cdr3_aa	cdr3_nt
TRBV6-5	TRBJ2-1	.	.	CASSPLASAWEQFF	TGTGCCAGCAGTCCCCTGGCTAGCGCGTGGGAGCAGTTCTTC
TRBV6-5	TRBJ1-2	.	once	CASSYSQGHYGYTF	TGTGCCAGCAGTTACAGTCAGGGGCACTATGGCTACACCTTC
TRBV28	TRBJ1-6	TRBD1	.	CASTEQGAFYNSPLHF	TGTGCCAGCACCGAACAGGGGGCCTTCTATAATTCACCCCTCCACTTT
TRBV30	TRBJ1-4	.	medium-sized	CAWSPGSAEKLFF	TGTGCCTGGTCTCCGGGAAGCGCCGAAAAACTGTTTTTT
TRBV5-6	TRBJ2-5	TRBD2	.	CASSRLFRGGETQYF	TGTGCCAGCAGCCGTCTCTTTCGGGGGGGAGAGACCCAGTACTTC
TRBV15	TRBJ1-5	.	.	CATSRDYTGNQPQHF	TGTGCCACCAGCAGAGATTATACGGGGAATCAGCCCCAGCATTTT
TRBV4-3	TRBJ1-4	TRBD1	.	CASSQGPAQGANEKLFF	TGCGCCAGCAGCCAAGGTCCTGCACAGGGGGCTAATGAAAAACTGTTTTTT
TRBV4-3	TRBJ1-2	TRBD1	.	CASSQAGTANYGYTF	TGCGCCAGCAGCCAAGCCGGGACAGCTAACTATGGCTACACCTTC
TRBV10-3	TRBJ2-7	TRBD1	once	CASEGGQGLSYEQYF	TGTGCCTCCGAAGGGGGACAGGGACTCTCCTACGAGCAGTACTTC
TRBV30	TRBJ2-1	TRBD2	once	CAWSWGTSSYNEQFF	TGTGCCTGGAGTTGGGGGACTAGCTCCTACAATGAGCAGTTCTTC
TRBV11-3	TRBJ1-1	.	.	CASSLQTEAFF	TGTGCCAGCAGCTTACAGACTGAAGCTTTCTTT
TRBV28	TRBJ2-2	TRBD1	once	CASSPGDRGSGELFF	TGTGCCAGCAGCCCAGGGGACAGGGGGTCCGGGGAGCTGTTTTTT
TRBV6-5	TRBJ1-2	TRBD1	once	CASRRDRGGYTF	TGTGCCAGCAGAAGGGACAGGGGTGGCTACACCTTC
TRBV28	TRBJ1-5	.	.	CASSLVGGSNNQPQHF	TGTGCCAGCAGTTTAGTAGGGGGGTCCAACAATCAGCCCCAGCATTTT
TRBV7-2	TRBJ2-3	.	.	CASSLAVTQYF	TGTGCCAGCAGCTTAGCGGTTACGCAGTATTTT
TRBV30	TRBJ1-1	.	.	CAWSWGPLSSFF	TGTGCCTGGAGTTGGGGGCCGCTCTCCTCTTTCTTT
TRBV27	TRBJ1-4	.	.	CASSSLRERGNEKLFF	TGTGCCAGCAGTTCTCTCAGGGAGCGGGGAAACGAAAAACTGTTTTTT
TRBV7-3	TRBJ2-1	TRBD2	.	CASSPPEAGSSYNEQFF	TGTGCCAGCAGCCCGCCTGAAGCGGGGTCCTCCTACAATGAGCAGTTCTTC
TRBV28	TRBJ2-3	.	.	CASQFTGWVGTQYF	TGTGCCAGCCAGTTCACAGGGTGGGTGGGTACGCAGTATTTT
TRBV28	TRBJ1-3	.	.	CASRPTGSGNTIYF	TGTGCCAGCAGACCCACAGGGTCCGGAAACACCATATATTTT
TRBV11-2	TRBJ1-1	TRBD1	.	CASSFRQGGANTEAFF	TGTGCCAGCAGCTTCAGACAGGGAGGGGCGAACACTGAAGCTTTCTTT
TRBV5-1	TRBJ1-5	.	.	CASSLGPLQPQHF	TGCGCCAGCAGCTTGGGCCCGCTACAGCCCCAGCATTTT
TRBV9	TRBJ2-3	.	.	CASSVDKDTQYF	TGTGCCAGCAGCGTAGACAAAGATACGCAGTATTTT
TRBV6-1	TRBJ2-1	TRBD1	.	CASSLLLGQGYQFF	TGTGCCAGCAGCCTACTTCTTGGACAGGGTTATCAGTTCTTC
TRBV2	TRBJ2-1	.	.	CASRITSSYNEQFF	TGTGCCAGCAGGATAACGAGCTCCTACAATGAGCAGTTCTTC
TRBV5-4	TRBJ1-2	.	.	CASSSLDRNYGYTF	TGTGCCAGCAGCTCATTGGACAGAAATTATGGCTACACCTTC
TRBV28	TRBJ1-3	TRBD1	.	CASRVGDRGSKRVSSGNTIYF	TGTGCCAGCAGAGTCGGGGACAGGGGATCGAAAAGGGTAAGCTCTGGAAACACCATATATTTT
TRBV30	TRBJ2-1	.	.	CAWSVQGETARKFF	TGTGCCTGGAGTGTACAGGGAGAGACAGCTCGAAAGTTCTTC
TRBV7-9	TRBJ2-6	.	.	CASSLGSGANVLTF	TGTGCCAGCAGCTTAGGCTCTGGGGCCAACGTCCTGACTTTC
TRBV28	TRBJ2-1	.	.	CASNGRRGLEQFF	TGTGCCAGCAATGGAAGGAGGGGACTTGAGCAGTTCTTC
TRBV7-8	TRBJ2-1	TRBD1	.	CASSLARRQGYNEQFF	TGTGCCAGCAGCTTAGCGCGGCGACAGGGTTACAATGAGCAGTTCTTC
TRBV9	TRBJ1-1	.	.	CASSGGQTNTEAFF	TGTGCCAGCAGCGGAGGACAGACGAACACTGAAGCTTTCTTT
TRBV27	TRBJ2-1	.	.	CASSLPRYNVNEQFF	TGTGCCAGCAGTTTACCGAGGTACAACGTCAATGAGCAGTTCTTC
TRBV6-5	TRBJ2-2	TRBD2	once	CASSSHPGLLTSLFF	TGTGCCAGCAGCTCTCATCCGGGACTACTAACTTCGCTGTTTTTT
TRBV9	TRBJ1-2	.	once	CASSVDGRHGGYTF	TGTGCCAGCAGCGTAGATGGGCGACATGGGGGCTACACCTTC
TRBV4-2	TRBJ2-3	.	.	CASSQARQGARDTQYF	TGTGCCAGCAGCCAAGCTCGGCAGGGCGCGCGCGATACGCAGTATTTT
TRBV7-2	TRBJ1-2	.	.	CASSASPGGYGYTF	TGTGCCAGCAGCGCGAGCCCCGGCGGCTATGGCTACACCTTC
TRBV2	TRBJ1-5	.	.	CASKARPYQPQHF	TGTGCCAGCAAAGCTCGGCCGTATCAGCCCCAGCATTTT
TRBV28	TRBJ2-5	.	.	CASSFYETQYF	TGTGCCAGCAGTTTTTACGAGACCCAGTACTTC
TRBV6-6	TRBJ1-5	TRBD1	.	CASSQYDRAQPQHF	TGTGCCAGCAGTCAATATGACAGGGCGCAGCCCCAGCATTTT
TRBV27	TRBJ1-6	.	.	CASSPDIANNSPLHF	TGTGCCAGCAGCCCTGACATCGCAAATAATTCACCCCTCCACTTT
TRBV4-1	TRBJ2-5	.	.	CASSQDEVGETQYF	TGCGCCAGCAGCCAAGATGAGGTCGGAGAGACCCAGTACTTC
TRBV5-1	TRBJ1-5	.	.	CASSLYSNQPQHF	TGCGCCAGCAGCTTGTATAGCAATCAGCCCCAGCATTTT
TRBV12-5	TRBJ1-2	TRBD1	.	CASALGQGYGYTF	TGTGCTAGTGCCCTGGGACAGGGGTATGGCTACACCTTC
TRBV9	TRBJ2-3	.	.	CASSVEDTQYF	TGTGCCAGCAGCGTAGAAGATACGCAGTATTTT
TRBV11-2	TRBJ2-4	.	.	CASSLDRVGNIQYF	TGTGCCAGCAGCTTAGATCGAGTCGGAAACATTCAGTACTTC
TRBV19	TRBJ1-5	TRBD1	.	CASSTTGGGQPQHF	TGTGCCAGTAGTACTACAGGGGGCGGACAGCCCCAGCATTTT
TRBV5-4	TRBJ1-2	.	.	CASSLAGGVRGYTF	TGTGCCAGCAGCTTGGCGGGAGGAGTACGTGGCTACACCTTC
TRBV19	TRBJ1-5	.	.	CASSITGHGQPQHF	TGTGCCAGTAGTATAACAGGGCATGGGCAGCCCCAGCATTTT
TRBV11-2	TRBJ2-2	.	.	CASSLLGTGELFF	TGTGCCAGCAGCTTATTGGGCACCGGGGAGCTGTTTTTT
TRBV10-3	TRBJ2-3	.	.	CAISTTVDTQYF	TGTGCCATCAGTACCACAGTGGATACGCAGTATTTT
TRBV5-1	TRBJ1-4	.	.	CASRQGSLFEKLFF	TGCGCCAGCCGGCAGGGGAGCTTATTCGAAAAACTGTTTTTT
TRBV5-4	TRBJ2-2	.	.	CASSPGGRGANTGELFF	TGTGCCAGCAGCCCCGGTGGTAGGGGCGCCAACACCGGGGAGCTGTTTTTT